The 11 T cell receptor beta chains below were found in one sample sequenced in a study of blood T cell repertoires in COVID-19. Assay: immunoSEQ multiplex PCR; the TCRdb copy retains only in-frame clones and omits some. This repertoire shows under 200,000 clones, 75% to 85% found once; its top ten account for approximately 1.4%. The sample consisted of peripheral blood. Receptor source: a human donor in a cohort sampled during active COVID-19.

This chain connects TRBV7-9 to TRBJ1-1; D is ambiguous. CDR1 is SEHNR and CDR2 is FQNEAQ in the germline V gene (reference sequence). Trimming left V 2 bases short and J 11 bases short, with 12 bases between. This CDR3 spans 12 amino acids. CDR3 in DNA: TGTGCCAGCAGCTTATCGGCAGGAAATGCTTTCTTT. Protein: CASSLSAGNAFF.

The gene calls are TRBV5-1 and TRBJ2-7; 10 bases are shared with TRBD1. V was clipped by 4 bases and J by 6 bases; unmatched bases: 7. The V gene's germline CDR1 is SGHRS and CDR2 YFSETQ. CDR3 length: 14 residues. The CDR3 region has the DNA TGCGCCAGCAGCACGGGGACAGGGGTGGGCGAGCAGTACTTC. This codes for CASSTGTGVGEQYF.

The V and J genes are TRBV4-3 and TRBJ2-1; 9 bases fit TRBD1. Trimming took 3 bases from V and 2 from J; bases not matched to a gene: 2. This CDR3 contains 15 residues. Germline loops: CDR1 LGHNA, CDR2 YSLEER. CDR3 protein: CASSHRDRAYNEQFF. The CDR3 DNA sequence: TGCGCCAGCAGCCATCGGGACAGGGCCTACAATGAGCAGTTCTTC.

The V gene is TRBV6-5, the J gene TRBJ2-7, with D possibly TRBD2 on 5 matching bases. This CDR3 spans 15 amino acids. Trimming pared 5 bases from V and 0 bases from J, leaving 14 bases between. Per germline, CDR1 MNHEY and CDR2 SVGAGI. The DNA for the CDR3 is TGTGCCAGCAGTAGTAGGGCTGGGAGCTCCTACGAGCAGTACTTC. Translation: CASSSRAGSSYEQYF.

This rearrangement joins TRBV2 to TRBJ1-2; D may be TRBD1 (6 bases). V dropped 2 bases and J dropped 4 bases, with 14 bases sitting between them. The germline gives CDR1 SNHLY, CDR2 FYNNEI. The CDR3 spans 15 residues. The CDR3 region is CASSELAGALYGYTF. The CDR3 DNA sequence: TGTGCCAGCAGTGAATTGGCAGGGGCCCTCTATGGCTACACCTTC.

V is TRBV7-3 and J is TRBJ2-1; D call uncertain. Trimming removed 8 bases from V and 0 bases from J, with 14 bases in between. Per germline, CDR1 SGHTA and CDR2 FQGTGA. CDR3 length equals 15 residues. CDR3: CASRLGVDSYNEQFF. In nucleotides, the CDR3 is TGTGCCAGCCGACTCGGCGTTGACTCCTACAATGAGCAGTTCTTC. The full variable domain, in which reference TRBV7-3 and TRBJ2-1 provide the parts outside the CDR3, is GAGVSQTPSNKVTEKGKYVELRCDPISGHTALYWYRQSLGQGPEFLIYFQGTGAADDSGLPNDRFFAVRPEGSVSTLKIQRTERGDSAVYLCASRLGVDSYNEQFFGPGTRLTVL.

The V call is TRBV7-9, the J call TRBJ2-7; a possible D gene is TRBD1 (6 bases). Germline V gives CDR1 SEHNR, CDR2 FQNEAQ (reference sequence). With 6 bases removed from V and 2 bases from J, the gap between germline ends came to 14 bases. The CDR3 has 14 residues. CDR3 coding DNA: TGTGCCAGCAGTTTGACAGGCCGGACCTACGAGCAGTACTTC. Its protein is CASSLTGRTYEQYF.

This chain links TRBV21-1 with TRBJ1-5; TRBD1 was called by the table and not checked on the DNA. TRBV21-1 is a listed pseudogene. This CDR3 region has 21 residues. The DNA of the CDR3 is TGTGCCAGCAGCTCAAAGGCCGGGGACAGGGCAGAAAGAATGAGCAATCAGCCCCAGCATTTT. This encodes CASSSKAGDRAERMSNQPQHF.

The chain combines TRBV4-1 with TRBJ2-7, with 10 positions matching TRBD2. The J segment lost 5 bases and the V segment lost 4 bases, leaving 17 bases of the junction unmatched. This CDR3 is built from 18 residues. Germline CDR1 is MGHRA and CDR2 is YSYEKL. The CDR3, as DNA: TGCGCCAGCAGCCCCCAAGCCGGGATTAGCGGGGGGTTGCACGAGCAGTACTTC. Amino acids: CASSPQAGISGGLHEQYF.

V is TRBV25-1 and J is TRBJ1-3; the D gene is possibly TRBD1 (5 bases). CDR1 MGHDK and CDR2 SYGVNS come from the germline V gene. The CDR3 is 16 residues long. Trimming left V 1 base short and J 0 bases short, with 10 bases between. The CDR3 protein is CASSELGVSSGNTIYF. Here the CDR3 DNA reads TGTGCCAGCAGTGAATTAGGGGTGAGCTCTGGAAACACCATATATTTT.

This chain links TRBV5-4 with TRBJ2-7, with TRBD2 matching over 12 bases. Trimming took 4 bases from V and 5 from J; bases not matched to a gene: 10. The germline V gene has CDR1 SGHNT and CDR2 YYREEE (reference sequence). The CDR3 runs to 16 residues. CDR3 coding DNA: TGTGCCAGCAGCACCTACACTAGCGGGGGGCGGCACGAGCAGTACTTC. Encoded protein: CASSTYTSGGRHEQYF.